The 11 T cell receptor beta chains presented below share a single source sample, sequenced in a study of blood T cell repertoires in COVID-19. Clones were read by immunoSEQ multiplex PCR, and TCRdb kept only the in-frame ones, dropping some. Of approximately 110,000 clones listed, about 91% were seen once; the top ten hold 0.88%. Sequencing input: peripheral blood. All receptors come from a woman between 45 and 60 years old with active or convalescent COVID-19.

V and J are TRBV9 and TRBJ2-5, with 7 bases aligning to TRBD1. Germline V gives CDR1 SGDLS, CDR2 YYNGEE. Germline trimming cut 4 bases from V and 5 bases from J; bases unmatched to any gene: 11. The CDR3 covers 15 residues. CDR3 sequence: CASSTWTGDGETQYF. Here the CDR3 DNA reads TGTGCCAGCAGCACCTGGACAGGAGATGGGGAGACCCAGTACTTC.

The CDR3 bases are TGCGCCAGCAGCCAAGACTCGGGAGCTGAGACCCAGTACTTC. As protein: CASSQDSGAETQYF. This chain links TRBV4-1 with TRBJ2-5; maybe TRBD2 (6 bases). The CDR3 length is 14 residues. The germline CDR1 and CDR2 sequences are MGHRA and YSYEKL. The ends were cut back, 0 bases at V and 5 bases at J, with 10 bases in the middle.

The V gene is TRBV9, the J gene TRBJ1-2; D gene unclear. V was pared by 0 bases and J by 0 bases, with 9 bases between. CDR3 length equals 15 residues. Germline CDR1 and CDR2: SGDLS and YYNGEE. CDR3 nucleotides: TGTGCCAGCAGCGTAGGGGCAGAAGCTAACTATGGCTACACCTTC. This sequence encodes CASSVGAEANYGYTF.

This clone appeared a few times. The chain joins TRBV21-1 to TRBJ1-1; the D call in the table, TRBD1, was not verified against the DNA. TRBV21-1 is a pseudogene segment. The CDR3 runs 17 residues. The CDR3 region is CASSTGQLSHMNTEAFF. The CDR3 nucleotides read TGTGCCAGCAGCACGGGACAACTATCCCACATGAACACTGAAGCTTTCTTT.

This clone was seen more than once but under ten times. The chain is built from TRBV25-1 and TRBJ2-7; maybe TRBD1 (5 bases). The CDR3 is made up of 11 amino acids. The germline CDR1 and CDR2 sequences are MGHDK and SYGVNS. Trimming took off 9 bases at V and 8 bases at J, with 14 bases between the two ends. The CDR3 nucleotides are TGTGCCAGTGCCAGGACAACCCAGCAGTACTTC. Protein sequence: CASARTTQQYF.

Concerning this clone: The same CDR3 can be traced to other DNA sequences in this sample. The rearrangement joins TRBV11-2 to TRBJ1-2; D is perhaps TRBD1 (5 bases). V was shortened by 0 bases and J by 6 bases, with 5 bases between the two germline ends. This CDR3 contains 12 residues. Germline loops: CDR1 SGHAT, CDR2 FQNNGV. CDR3 in DNA: TGTGCCAGCAGCTTAGAAGGGGATGGCTACACCTTC. It translates to CASSLEGDGYTF.

This clone was seen just once. This chain links TRBV7-2 with TRBJ2-1, with a tentative D call TRBD2 (6 bases). The CDR3 contains 14 residues. Germline values: CDR1 SGHTA, CDR2 FQGNSA. Trimming stripped 6 bases from V and 6 bases from J, with 15 bases between. CDR3 amino acids: CASSRDLPLNEQFF. The CDR3 nucleotides read TGTGCCAGCAGTCGGGACTTGCCCCTCAATGAGCAGTTCTTC.

The chain carries TRBV6-6 and TRBJ2-2; TRBD2 matches at 7 bases. Germline CDR1 reads MNHNY; CDR2 reads SVGAGI (reference sequence). This CDR3 has 14 residues. J was trimmed by 7 bases and V by 0 bases; bases with no gene match: 2. CDR3 bases: TGTGCCAGCAGTTACTCGATAGCGGGCGGGGAGCTGTTTTTT. Translating it yields CASSYSIAGGELFF.

The chain employs TRBV5-4 and TRBJ1-3; a possible D gene is TRBD1 (6 bases). In germline, CDR1 is SGHNT, CDR2 YYREEE (reference sequence). Trimming took off 0 bases at V and 4 bases at J, with 11 bases between the two ends. This CDR3 has 15 residues. The CDR3 loop reads CASSLVGGAGNTIYF. DNA of the CDR3: TGTGCCAGCAGCTTGGTTGGGGGCGCAGGAAACACCATATATTTT.

The V gene is TRBV7-2, the J gene TRBJ2-3; 7 bases agree with TRBD2. Germline CDR1 and CDR2: SGHTA and FQGNSA. J was trimmed by 0 bases and V by 2 bases; bases with no gene match: 2. The CDR3 is made up of 15 amino acids. The CDR3 here is CASSLSGISTDTQYF. In nucleotides, the CDR3 is TGTGCCAGCAGCTTAAGCGGGATAAGCACAGATACGCAGTATTTT.

This clone has only one observation. V and J are TRBV2 and TRBJ2-5; 11 bases match TRBD2. The CDR3 is 16 amino acids. Unmatched junction bases numbered 7, after V lost 6 bases and J lost 1 base. Germline loops: CDR1 SNHLY, CDR2 FYNNEI. CDR3 DNA sequence: TGTGCCAGCAGCGGCATAGCGGGAGGGATCCAAGAGACCCAGTACTTC. Encoded protein: CASSGIAGGIQETQYF.